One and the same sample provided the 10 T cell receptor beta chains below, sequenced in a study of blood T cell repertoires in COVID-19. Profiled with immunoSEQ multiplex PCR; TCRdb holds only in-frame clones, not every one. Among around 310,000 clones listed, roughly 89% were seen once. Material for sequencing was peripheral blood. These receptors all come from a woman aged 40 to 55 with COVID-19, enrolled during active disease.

The CDR3 reads CASSLQGGTGETQYF. The CDR3 nucleotides are TGTGCCAGCAGTTTGCAGGGGGGGACAGGGGAGACCCAGTACTTC. This chain links TRBV28 with TRBJ2-5; 9 nucleotides match TRBD1. V lost 3 bases, J lost 5 bases, and 7 bases stayed unmatched. Germline-derived CDR1 and CDR2 are MDHEN and SYDVKM. The CDR3 loop spans 15 amino acids. The variable domain in full, completed from reference TRBV28 and TRBJ2-5, reads DVKVTQSSRYLVKRTGEKVFLECVQDMDHENMFWYRQDPGLGLRLIYFSYDVKMKEKGDIPEGYSVSREKKERFSLILESASTNQTSMYLCASSLQGGTGETQYFGPGTRLLVL.

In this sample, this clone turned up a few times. CDR3 region: CASYKSGSYEQYF. The CDR3 DNA follows: TGTGCCAGCTATAAAAGCGGTTCCTACGAGCAGTACTTC. The V gene is TRBV28, the J gene TRBJ2-7; D is perhaps TRBD2 (5 bases). Germline loops: CDR1 MDHEN, CDR2 SYDVKM. CDR3 length equals 13 residues. The germline V and J ends were trimmed by 8 bases and 1 base, with 12 bases remaining between them.

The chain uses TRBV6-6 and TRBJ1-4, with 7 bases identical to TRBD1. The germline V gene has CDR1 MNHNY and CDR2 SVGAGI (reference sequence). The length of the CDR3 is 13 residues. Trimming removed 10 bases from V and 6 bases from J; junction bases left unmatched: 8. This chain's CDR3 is CAIRQGQDEKLFF. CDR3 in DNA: TGTGCCATTAGACAGGGTCAAGATGAAAAACTGTTTTTT.

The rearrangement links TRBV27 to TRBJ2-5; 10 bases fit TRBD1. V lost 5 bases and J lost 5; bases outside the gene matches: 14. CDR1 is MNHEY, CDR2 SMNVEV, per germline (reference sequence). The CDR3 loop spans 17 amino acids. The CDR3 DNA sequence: TGTGCCAGCAGTCGCCCAGCCGGGACAGGGGTTATGGAGACCCAGTACTTC. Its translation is CASSRPAGTGVMETQYF.

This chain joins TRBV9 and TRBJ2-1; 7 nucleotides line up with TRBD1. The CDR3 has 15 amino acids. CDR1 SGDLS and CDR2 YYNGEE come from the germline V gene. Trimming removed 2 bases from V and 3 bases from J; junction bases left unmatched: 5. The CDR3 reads CASSVRDSNYNEQFF. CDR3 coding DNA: TGTGCCAGCAGCGTCCGGGACAGTAACTACAATGAGCAGTTCTTC.

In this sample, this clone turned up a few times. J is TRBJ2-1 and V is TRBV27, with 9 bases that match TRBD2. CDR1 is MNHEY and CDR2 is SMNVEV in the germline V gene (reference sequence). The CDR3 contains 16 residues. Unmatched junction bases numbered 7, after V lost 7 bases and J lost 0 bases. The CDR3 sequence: CASIGLASSSYNEQFF. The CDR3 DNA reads TGTGCCAGCATAGGACTAGCGTCGAGCTCCTACAATGAGCAGTTCTTC.

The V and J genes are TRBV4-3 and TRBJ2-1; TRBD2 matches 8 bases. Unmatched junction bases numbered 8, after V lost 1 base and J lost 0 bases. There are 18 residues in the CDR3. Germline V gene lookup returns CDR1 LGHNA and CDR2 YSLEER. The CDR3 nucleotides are TGCGCCAGCAGCCAAGGTCCAGCGGGGGCGAGCTCCTACAATGAGCAGTTCTTC. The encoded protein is CASSQGPAGASSYNEQFF.

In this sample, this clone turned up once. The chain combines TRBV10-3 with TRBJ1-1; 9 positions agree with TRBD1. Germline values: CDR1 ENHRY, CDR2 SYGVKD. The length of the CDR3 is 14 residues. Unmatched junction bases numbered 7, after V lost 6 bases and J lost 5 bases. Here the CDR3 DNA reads TGTGCCATCAGCTCCGGGACAGGGCGAACTGAAGCTTTCTTT. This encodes CAISSGTGRTEAFF.

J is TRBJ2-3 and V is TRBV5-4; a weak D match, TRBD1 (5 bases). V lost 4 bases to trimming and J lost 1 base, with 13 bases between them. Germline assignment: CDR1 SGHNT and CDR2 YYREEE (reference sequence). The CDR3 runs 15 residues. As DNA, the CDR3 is TGTGCCAGCAGCACAGAAGGGGCCCGCACAGATACGCAGTATTTT. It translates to CASSTEGARTDTQYF.

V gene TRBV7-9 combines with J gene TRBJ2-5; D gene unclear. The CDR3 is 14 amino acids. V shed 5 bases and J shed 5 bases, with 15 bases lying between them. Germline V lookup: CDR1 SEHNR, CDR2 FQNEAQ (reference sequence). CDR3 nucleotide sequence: TGTGCCAGCAGCCCCAATATAACCGGGGAGACCCAGTACTTC. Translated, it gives CASSPNITGETQYF.